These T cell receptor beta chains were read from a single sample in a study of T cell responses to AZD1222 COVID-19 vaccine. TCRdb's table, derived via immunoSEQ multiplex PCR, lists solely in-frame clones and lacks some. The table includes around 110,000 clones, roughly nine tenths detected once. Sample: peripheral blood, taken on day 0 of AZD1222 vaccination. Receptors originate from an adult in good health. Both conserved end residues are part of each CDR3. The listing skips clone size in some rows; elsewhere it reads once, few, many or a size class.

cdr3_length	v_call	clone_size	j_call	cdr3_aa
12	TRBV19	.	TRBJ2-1	CASSMGTNEQFF
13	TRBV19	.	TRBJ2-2	CASSIMGTGELFF
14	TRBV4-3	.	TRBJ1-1	CASSHATGVTEAFF
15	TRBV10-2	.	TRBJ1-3	CARLSGRPSGNTIYF
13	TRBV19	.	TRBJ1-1	CASTESGAAKTFF
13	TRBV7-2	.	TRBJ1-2	CASSPGQGYGYTF
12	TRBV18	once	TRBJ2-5	CASSPVEETQYF
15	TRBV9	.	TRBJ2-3	CASSAGRSSTDTQYF
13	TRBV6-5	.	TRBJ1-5	CASAGRGNQPQHF
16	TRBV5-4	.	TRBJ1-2	CASSLEGTERNYGYTF